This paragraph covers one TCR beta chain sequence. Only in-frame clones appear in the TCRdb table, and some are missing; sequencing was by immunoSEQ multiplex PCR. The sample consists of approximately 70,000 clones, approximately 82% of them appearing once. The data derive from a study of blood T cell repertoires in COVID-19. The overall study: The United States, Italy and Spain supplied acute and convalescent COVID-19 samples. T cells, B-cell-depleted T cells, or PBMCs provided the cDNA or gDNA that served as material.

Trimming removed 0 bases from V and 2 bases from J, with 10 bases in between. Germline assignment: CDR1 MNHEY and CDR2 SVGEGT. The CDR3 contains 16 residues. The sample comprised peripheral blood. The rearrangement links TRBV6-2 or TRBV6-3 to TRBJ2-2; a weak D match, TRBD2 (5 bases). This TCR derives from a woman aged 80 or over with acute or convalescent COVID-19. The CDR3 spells CASSYSTGRNTGELFF. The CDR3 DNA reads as TGTGCCAGCAGTTACTCGACTGGGAGAAACACCGGGGAGCTGTTTTTT.